The clone carrying this T cell receptor (beta chain) was seen repeatedly, ten times or more. Its antigen is still unknown. TCR beta CDR3 amplification used RNA transcripts. HTBI-primed RT-PCR formed the first round, and a multiplex PCR formed the second. MiXCR was run by TCRdb on the multiplex PCR reads, yielding one entry per CDR3 protein. The sample includes roughly 170,000 distinct CDR3 sequences, around 40% of them seen just once. This specimen belongs to a study of Graves' ophthalmopathy and Graves' hyperthyroidism. The study, taken as a whole, reports: Most expanded clonotypes in thyroid above 0.001 frequency also showed up in blood. Predictions made by the model for ophthalmopathy progression reached approximately 71% sensitivity and around 72% specificity. A 13-signature model separated ophthalmopathy from stable hyperthyroidism, about 90% sensitivity, around 81% specificity.

The sequencing sample was made of peripheral blood. The clonotype comes from a man aged 25 to 40 with Graves' ophthalmopathy.

The CDR3 here is CASSDRDSNQPQHF. For the CDR3, the DNA is TGTGCCAGCAGTGACAGAGATAGCAATCAGCCCCAGCATTTT. The V gene is TRBV6-1, the J gene TRBJ1-5, with D unresolved. Trimming removed 3 bases at V and 0 bases at J, with 6 bases between. Germline CDR1 reads MNHNS; CDR2 reads SASEGT. This CDR3 is 14 amino acids long.